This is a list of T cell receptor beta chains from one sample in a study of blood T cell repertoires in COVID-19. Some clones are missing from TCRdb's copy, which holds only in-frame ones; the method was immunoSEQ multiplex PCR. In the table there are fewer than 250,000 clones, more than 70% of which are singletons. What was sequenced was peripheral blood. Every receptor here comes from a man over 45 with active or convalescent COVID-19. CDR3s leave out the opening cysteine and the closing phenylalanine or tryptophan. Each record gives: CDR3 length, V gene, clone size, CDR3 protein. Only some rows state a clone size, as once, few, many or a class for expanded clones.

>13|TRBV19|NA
ASSIPGLAGKTQY
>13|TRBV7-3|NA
ASSLTGGSYNEQF
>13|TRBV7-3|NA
ASSPPGGDTGELF
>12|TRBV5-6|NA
ASSLPTGGYEQY
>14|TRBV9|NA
ASSPRQGARLDTQY
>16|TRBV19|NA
ASSTRDNNWSSNQPQH
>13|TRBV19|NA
ASSPLAGGILEQF
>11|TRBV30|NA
AWSPGRDQPQH
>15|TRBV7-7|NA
ASSLGVGQQNTGELF
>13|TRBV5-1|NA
ASSLDPSLNTEAF
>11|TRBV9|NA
ASEGAVYNEQF
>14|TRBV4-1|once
ASSQGAQRGGFEQF